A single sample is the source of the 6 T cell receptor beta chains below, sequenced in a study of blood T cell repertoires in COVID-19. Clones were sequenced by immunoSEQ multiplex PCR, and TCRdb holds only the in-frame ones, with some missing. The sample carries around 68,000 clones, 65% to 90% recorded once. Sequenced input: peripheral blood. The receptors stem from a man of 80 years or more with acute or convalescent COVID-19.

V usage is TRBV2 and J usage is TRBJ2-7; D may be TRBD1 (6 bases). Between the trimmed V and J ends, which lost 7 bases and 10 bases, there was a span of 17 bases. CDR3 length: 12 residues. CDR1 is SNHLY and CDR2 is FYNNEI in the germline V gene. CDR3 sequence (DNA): TGTGCCAGCACCTTGAACAGGGAACATCAGTACTTC. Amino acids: CASTLNREHQYF.

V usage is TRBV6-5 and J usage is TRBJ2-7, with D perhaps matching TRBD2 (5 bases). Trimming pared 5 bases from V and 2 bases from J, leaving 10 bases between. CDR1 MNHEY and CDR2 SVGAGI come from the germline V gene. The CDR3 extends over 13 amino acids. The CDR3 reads CASSRGSTYEQYF. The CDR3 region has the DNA TGTGCCAGCAGTCGGGGATCTACCTACGAGCAGTACTTC.

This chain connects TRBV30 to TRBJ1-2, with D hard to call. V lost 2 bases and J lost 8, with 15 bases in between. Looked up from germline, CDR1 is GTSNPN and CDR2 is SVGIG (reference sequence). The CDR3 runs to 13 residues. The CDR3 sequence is CAWSSLGSGGYTF. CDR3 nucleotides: TGTGCCTGGAGTTCCCTCGGAAGCGGCGGCTACACCTTC. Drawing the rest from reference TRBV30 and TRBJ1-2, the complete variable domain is SQTIHQWPATLVQPVGSPLSLECTVEGTSNPNLYWYRQAAGRGLQLLFYSVGIGQISSEVPQNLSASRPQDRQFILSSKKLLLSDSGFYLCAWSSLGSGGYTFGSGTRLTVV.

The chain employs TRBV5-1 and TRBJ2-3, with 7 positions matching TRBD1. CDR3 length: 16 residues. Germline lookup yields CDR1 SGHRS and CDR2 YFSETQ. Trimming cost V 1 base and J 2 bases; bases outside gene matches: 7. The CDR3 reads CASSLFSRGLTDTQYF. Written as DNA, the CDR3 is TGCGCCAGCAGCTTGTTTTCGAGGGGGCTCACAGATACGCAGTATTTT.

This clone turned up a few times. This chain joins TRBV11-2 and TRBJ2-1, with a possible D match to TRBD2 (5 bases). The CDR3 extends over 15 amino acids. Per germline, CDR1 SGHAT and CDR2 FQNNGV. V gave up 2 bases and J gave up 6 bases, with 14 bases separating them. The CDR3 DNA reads TGTGCCAGCAGCTTAAGGGCTAGCCTACCCAATGAGCAGTTCTTC. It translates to CASSLRASLPNEQFF.

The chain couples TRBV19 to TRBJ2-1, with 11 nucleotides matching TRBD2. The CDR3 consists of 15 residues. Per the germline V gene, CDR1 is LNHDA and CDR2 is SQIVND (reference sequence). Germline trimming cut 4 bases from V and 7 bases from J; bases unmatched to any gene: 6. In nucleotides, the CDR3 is TGTGCCAGTAGTACCCTCCTAGCGGGAGGTAATGAGCAGTTCTTC. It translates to CASSTLLAGGNEQFF.